The 3 T cell receptor beta chains below all came from one sample that was sequenced in a study of shared clonotypes between healthy human individuals. The assay was immunoSEQ multiplex PCR, and TCRdb's table has in-frame clones only and misses some. The profile covers some 2.4 million clones, with 93% appearing a single time and 0.36% taken by the ten largest. Material: naive CD4+ T cells from PBMCs. Described subset: CD45RA+ positively selected. These receptors were collected from a man between 18 and 29 years old in good health. Some clones in this sample may be carry-over from other donors' samples.

V usage is TRBV7-9 and J usage is TRBJ2-7, with 7 positions matching TRBD1. This CDR3 region has 15 residues. V gave up 4 bases and J gave up 6 bases; unmatched junction bases: 12. Per the germline V gene, CDR1 is SEHNR and CDR2 is FQNEAQ (reference sequence). CDR3 sequence reads: CASSSKTGTGGEQYF. In nucleotides, the CDR3 is TGTGCCAGCAGCTCAAAGACAGGGACGGGTGGCGAGCAGTACTTC.

V and J are TRBV5-1 and TRBJ1-1; tentative D call: TRBD1 (6 bases). CDR1 and CDR2 (germline): SGHRS, YFSETQ. The ends were cut back, 4 bases at V and 8 bases at J, with 21 bases in the middle. This CDR3 spans 15 amino acids. Here the CDR3 reads CASSVSTGLPSEAFF. For the CDR3, the DNA is TGCGCCAGCAGCGTCTCAACAGGGCTACCTTCCGAAGCTTTCTTT.

This clone occurred once. The chain uses TRBV28 and TRBJ1-1, with D possibly TRBD1 on 6 matching bases. Per germline, CDR1 MDHEN and CDR2 SYDVKM. V was pared by 0 bases and J by 2 bases, with 16 bases between. The length of the CDR3 is 17 residues. CDR3 DNA sequence: TGTGCCAGCAGTTTATGGGGGGCAGGGAGGAGAAACACTGAAGCTTTCTTT. Protein sequence: CASSLWGAGRRNTEAFF.